The 3 T cell receptor beta chains reported below all come from one sample, sequenced in a study of cytomegalovirus exposure and HLA in healthy donors. Profiled with immunoSEQ multiplex PCR; TCRdb holds only in-frame clones, not every one. Among under 300,000 clones listed, about 86% were seen once. The specimen was PBMCs. The receptors were sampled from a woman younger than 35 in good health and CMV-seronegative.

This chain uses TRBV10-2 with TRBJ1-4, with 7 bases lining up with TRBD1. The CDR3 covers 14 residues. Germline V gives CDR1 WSHSY, CDR2 SAAADI. J lost 8 bases, V lost 5 bases, and 8 bases had no gene match. CDR3 DNA sequence: TGCGCCAGCAGTTCCCCGACAGGGCGCGAAAAACTGTTTTTT. Its translation is CASSSPTGREKLFF.

The chain uses TRBV18 and TRBJ2-1; D remains ambiguous. This CDR3 is 15 amino acids long. V was shortened by 2 bases and J by 4 bases, with 12 bases between the two germline ends. From germline, CDR1 is KGHSH and CDR2 LQKENI. The chain's CDR3 is CASSPSEPVYNEQFF. In nucleotides, the CDR3 is TGTGCCAGCTCACCATCGGAGCCGGTTTACAATGAGCAGTTCTTC.

This chain joins TRBV7-6 and TRBJ1-2; possible D gene TRBD1, 6 bases. This CDR3 is 14 amino acids long. Germline CDR1 and CDR2: SGHVS and FNYEAQ. Trimming left V 2 bases short and J 3 bases short, with 10 bases between. DNA for the CDR3: TGTGCCAGCAGCTTATGGGGGGGGCACTATGGCTACACCTTC. Its protein is CASSLWGGHYGYTF.